Below, 25 T cell receptor beta chains from the same sample are listed, as sequenced in a study of CD8+ T cells in alopecia areata. Investigators isolated RNA and reverse transcribed it into cDNA to act as the sequencing template. Sequenced by immunoSEQ multiplex PCR; TCRdb stores in-frame clones only, minus some. The data show about 130,000 clones, 49% seen once. Material: CD8+ T cells sorted from blood, obtained at week 0. The receptors derive from a human donor with alopecia areata.

The V gene is TRBV13, the J gene TRBJ2-7; D is undetermined. This CDR3 contains 14 residues. Per the germline V gene, CDR1 is PRHDT and CDR2 is FYEKMQ (reference sequence). Trimming pared 8 bases from V and 3 bases from J, leaving 17 bases between. Written as DNA, the CDR3 is TGTGCCAGCGCTGTAGGTAGTCAGGACTACGAGCAGTACTTC. Its protein product is CASAVGSQDYEQYF.

The chain has TRBV6-5 and TRBJ2-3; TRBD2 aligns across 8 bases. Trimming at V came to 7 bases and at J to 5 bases, leaving 11 bases not matched to a gene. The germline CDR1 and CDR2 sequences are MNHEY and SVGAGI. The CDR3 totals 15 residues. The CDR3, as DNA: TGTGCCAGCACCCTGACCGGGGGGGCGATAGATACGCAGTATTTT. Protein: CASTLTGGAIDTQYF.

This clone was recorded a few times. This sequence joins TRBV2 and TRBJ2-2, with D perhaps matching TRBD2 (6 bases). Trimming cost V 10 bases and J 7 bases, with 16 bases left between them. Looked up from germline, CDR1 is SNHLY and CDR2 is FYNNEI. This CDR3 has 13 residues. CDR3 bases: TGTGCCACACTAGCTTTTTTTGGCGGGGAGCTGTTTTTT. Its protein is CATLAFFGGELFF.

This rearrangement joins TRBV15 to TRBJ1-1; D call uncertain. Germline CDR1 and CDR2: LNHNV and YYDKDF (reference sequence). This CDR3 spans 11 amino acids. V lost 4 bases, J lost 7 bases, and 7 bases lay in between. Written as DNA, the CDR3 is TGTGCCACCAGCATGGGGAGTGAAGCTTTCTTT. Residues: CATSMGSEAFF.

This clone appeared a few times. The chain is built from TRBV7-8 and TRBJ1-3; D ambiguous. Germline-derived CDR1 and CDR2 are SGHVS and FQNEAQ. The CDR3 length is 15 residues. Trimming took off 0 bases at V and 4 bases at J, with 10 bases between the two ends. The CDR3 is CASSLAGISGNTIYF. DNA of the CDR3: TGTGCCAGCAGCTTAGCAGGCATTTCGGGAAACACCATATATTTT.

This clone was seen a few times. The V gene is TRBV7-9, the J gene TRBJ1-4; possible D gene TRBD1, 5 bases. V dropped 1 base and J dropped 0 bases, with 15 bases sitting between them. The length of the CDR3 is 18 residues. Germline V gene data show CDR1 as SEHNR and CDR2 as FQNEAQ (reference sequence). The CDR3 spells CASSLETGEDPTNEKLFF. The DNA for the CDR3 is TGTGCCAGCAGCTTAGAGACGGGGGAAGACCCAACTAATGAAAAACTGTTTTTT.

V usage is TRBV1 and J usage is TRBJ2-1; the listed D gene, TRBD2, was not tested against the DNA. TRBV1 counts as a pseudogene. This CDR3 contains 14 residues. Here the CDR3 reads CTSTMTSGAHEQFF. The CDR3 DNA is TGCACCAGCACTATGACTAGCGGGGCCCATGAGCAGTTCTTC.

This clone has only a few counts. Within the sample, other DNA sequences also encode this same CDR3. The rearrangement links TRBV29-1 to TRBJ2-5; 9 nucleotides line up with TRBD2. Looked up from germline, CDR1 is SQVTM and CDR2 is ANQGSEA. The CDR3 spans 14 residues. With 0 bases clipped from V and 4 bases from J, the junction kept 3 bases outside the gene matches. This CDR3 is CSVEERGGLETQYF. The DNA of the CDR3 is TGCAGCGTTGAAGAGCGGGGGGGCCTAGAGACCCAGTACTTC.

This clone was recorded at least ten times. The chain employs TRBV11-2 and TRBJ2-1; D call uncertain. CDR1 and CDR2 (germline): SGHAT, FQNNGV. V lost 5 bases and J lost 0, with 11 bases in between. The CDR3 extends over 15 amino acids. The DNA of the CDR3 is TGTGCCAGCAGCCCATACAGTCCCTCCTACAATGAGCAGTTCTTC. This gives the protein CASSPYSPSYNEQFF. Full variable domain (remainder filled in from reference TRBV11-2 and TRBJ2-1): EAGVAQSPRYKIIEKRQSVAFWCNPISGHATLYWYQQILGQGPKLLIQFQNNGVVDDSQLPKDRFSAERLKGVDSTLKIQPAKLEDSAVYLCASSPYSPSYNEQFFGPGTRLTVL.

This clone was seen a handful of times. The gene calls are TRBV10-3 and TRBJ2-1; D gene ambiguous. CDR1 is ENHRY and CDR2 is SYGVKD in the germline V gene. The CDR3 spans 12 residues. The V and J ends lost 8 bases and 3 bases respectively, with 8 bases between them. As DNA, the CDR3 is TGTGCCATCCGAACGGGCTACAATGAGCAGTTCTTC. Translated: CAIRTGYNEQFF.

The V and J genes are TRBV5-4 and TRBJ2-7; the D call may be TRBD1 or TRBD2 (6 bases each). V was pared by 4 bases and J by 2 bases, with 10 bases between. Germline loops: CDR1 SGHNT, CDR2 YYREEE (reference sequence). The CDR3 spans 13 residues. The CDR3 bases are TGTGCCAGCAGCCCCGGGGGCCCCTACGAGCAGTACTTC. It is translated as CASSPGGPYEQYF.

The rearrangement joins TRBV7-3 to TRBJ2-2; no firm D call. Germline V gene lookup returns CDR1 SGHTA and CDR2 FQGTGA. The CDR3 is 13 residues long. Trimming left V 3 bases short and J 6 bases short, with 8 bases between. This CDR3 reads CASSFLDSGELFF. As DNA, the CDR3 is TGTGCCAGCAGCTTCCTAGATTCCGGGGAGCTGTTTTTT.

This rearrangement joins TRBV27 to TRBJ2-1; tentative D call: TRBD1 (8 bases). Germline CDR1 and CDR2: MNHEY and SMNVEV (reference sequence). Trimming stripped 5 bases from V and 3 bases from J, with 17 bases between. This CDR3 contains 16 residues. For the CDR3, the DNA is TGTGCCAGCAGTCCATCGACAGGGGACTACTACAATGAGCAGTTCTTC. This translates into CASSPSTGDYYNEQFF.

This clone was seen once. CDR3 DNA sequence: TGTGCCAGCAGTGAAGCGAGAGTAGAGTTCTTCAATGAGCAGTTCTTC. This sequence encodes CASSEARVEFFNEQFF. The rearrangement links TRBV2 to TRBJ2-1; D not certain. The germline V gene has CDR1 SNHLY and CDR2 FYNNEI. The CDR3 is made up of 16 amino acids. Between the trimmed V and J ends, which lost 0 bases and 6 bases, there was a span of 15 bases.

Ten or more counts support this clone. The rearrangement links TRBV6-1 to TRBJ2-2; D remains ambiguous. The CDR3 runs to 13 residues. Trimming removed 4 bases at V and 5 bases at J, with 8 bases between. Germline V CDR1 and CDR2: MNHNS, SASEGT. CDR3 bases: TGTGCCAGCAGTGTTGCCTTTACCGGGGAGCTGTTTTTT. It is translated as CASSVAFTGELFF.

V gene TRBV25-1 combines with J gene TRBJ1-1, with 8 bases that match TRBD1. Germline V gene data show CDR1 as MGHDK and CDR2 as SYGVNS. With 10 bases clipped from V and 1 base from J, the junction kept 2 bases outside the gene matches. The CDR3 has 12 amino acids. CDR3 nucleotide sequence: TGTGCCACCGGGACAGGGAACACTGAAGCTTTCTTT. Its protein product is CATGTGNTEAFF.

The chain links TRBV7-9 to TRBJ1-1; 8 nucleotides match TRBD1. Looked up from germline, CDR1 is SEHNR and CDR2 is FQNEAQ (reference sequence). Trimming removed 3 bases from V and 4 bases from J; junction bases left unmatched: 4. The CDR3 consists of 14 residues. Here the CDR3 reads CASSFTTGGTEAFF. DNA of the CDR3: TGTGCCAGCAGCTTCACCACAGGGGGCACTGAAGCTTTCTTT.

This CDR3 is CAWETGISYEQYF. CDR3 sequence (DNA): TGTGCCTGGGAAACAGGAATCTCCTACGAGCAGTACTTC. This chain uses TRBV30 with TRBJ2-7, with a weak D call TRBD1 (5 bases). The germline V gene has CDR1 GTSNPN and CDR2 SVGIG (reference sequence). V lost 5 bases, J lost 0 bases, and 11 bases lay in between. The length of the CDR3 is 13 residues.

This clone was counted only a few times. This chain joins TRBV7-9 and TRBJ2-3, with D maybe TRBD1 (6 bases). V lost 5 bases and J 2 bases, leaving 17 bases between the germline ends. The CDR3 is 16 residues long. Germline V gene lookup returns CDR1 SEHNR and CDR2 FQNEAQ (reference sequence). CDR3 sequence reads: CASSAQGLPFTDTQYF. CDR3 DNA: TGTGCCAGCAGCGCGCAGGGGCTCCCATTCACAGATACGCAGTATTTT. The entire variable domain, with the rest obtained from reference TRBV7-9 and TRBJ2-3, is as follows: DTGVSQNPRHKITKRGQNVTFRCDPISEHNRLYWYRQTLGQGPEFLTYFQNEAQLEKSRLLSDRFSAERPKGSFSTLEIQRTEQGDSAMYLCASSAQGLPFTDTQYFGPGTRLTVL.

The J gene is TRBJ1-1, the V gene TRBV6-5; D is unclear. V dropped 3 bases and J dropped 5 bases, with 10 bases sitting between them. The CDR3 length is 13 residues. From germline, CDR1 is MNHEY and CDR2 SVGAGI. This CDR3 is CASSYPGGTEAFF. CDR3 in DNA: TGTGCCAGCAGTTATCCCGGAGGGACTGAAGCTTTCTTT.

V gene TRBV12-5 combines with J gene TRBJ2-5, with no clear D. The CDR3 consists of 12 residues. Germline CDR1 LGHNT, CDR2 FRNRAP. With 2 bases removed from V and 4 bases from J, the gap between germline ends came to 5 bases. DNA for the CDR3: TGTGCTAGTGGTTTGCCCCGAGAGACCCAGTACTTC. This codes for CASGLPRETQYF. The variable domain in full, completed from reference TRBV12-5 and TRBJ2-5, reads DARVTQTPRHKVTEMGQEVTMRCQPILGHNTVFWYRQTMMQGLELLAYFRNRAPLDDSGMPKDRFSAEMPDATLATLKIQPSEPRDSAVYFCASGLPRETQYFGPGTRLLVL.

In its sample, this clone was seen a few times. The V call is TRBV6-1, the J call TRBJ2-7; the match to TRBD2 covers 8 bases. There are 14 residues in the CDR3. Trimming removed 8 bases from V and 3 bases from J; junction bases left unmatched: 9. Germline V gene lookup returns CDR1 MNHNS and CDR2 SASEGT. Here the CDR3 DNA reads TGTGCCAGCTCCGGGGGGGGCCTAGTCTACGAGCAGTACTTC. Residues: CASSGGGLVYEQYF.

This clone was recorded a few times. The rearrangement uses TRBV4-2 and TRBJ2-3; D may be TRBD2 (5 bases). Per germline, CDR1 LGHNA and CDR2 YNFKEQ. V lost 0 bases and J lost 0, with 13 bases in between. The CDR3 is 17 amino acids. This chain's CDR3 is CASSQDWAGESTDTQYF. In DNA, the CDR3 is TGTGCCAGCAGCCAAGATTGGGCGGGCGAAAGCACAGATACGCAGTATTTT.

The rearrangement uses TRBV11-3 and TRBJ2-5; D ambiguous. V dropped 4 bases and J dropped 5 bases, with 11 bases sitting between them. This CDR3 is 13 amino acids long. CDR1 is SGHNT and CDR2 is YENEEA in the germline V gene. CDR3 bases: TGTGCCAGCAGCTACACCTACGGGGAGACCCAGTACTTC. Translating gives CASSYTYGETQYF.

The chain has TRBV5-6 and TRBJ1-4, with 8 nucleotides matching TRBD1. The CDR3 is 14 residues long. Germline assignment: CDR1 SGHDT and CDR2 YYEEEE. V lost 2 bases to trimming and J lost 6 bases; unmatched junction nucleotides: 3. CDR3 sequence (DNA): TGTGCCAGCAGCTTTCAGGGGGCGGATGAAAAACTGTTTTTT. Protein product: CASSFQGADEKLFF.